These 2 T cell receptor beta chains were sequenced from one sample in a study of Ad26.COV2.S vaccination and SARS-CoV-2 variants (dated by TCRdb to about 2021). Libraries came from the immunoSEQ multiplex PCR assay. TCRdb re-hosts the immuneACCESS table, in-frame sequences only. Its copies lack some clones; in the studies checked, an unresolved V gene accounts for under half of them, and the cause for the rest is not known. This sample holds 350,000 to 400,000 clones; about nine tenths were observed only once. The leading ten clones occupy roughly 3% of the sample. The sample's treatment or condition, from its label and the paper: approximately 18 received Ad26.COV2.S at low or high dose, single or two shots; roughly 5 received placebo; per-sample allocation not given. For vaccine and placebo recipients, the sequenced repertoires came from samples collected on day 63 after the first injection. The sequencing used peripheral blood, collected in a trial of Ad26.COV2.S vaccine versus placebo. These receptors all come from a person aged 18-60 years who received the Ad26.COV2.S COVID-19 vaccine or a placebo.

The chain combines TRBV6-5 with TRBJ1-1; 7 bases map to TRBD1. Germline lookup yields CDR1 MNHEY and CDR2 SVGAGI. The CDR3 loop spans 14 amino acids. V lost 6 bases and J lost 2; bases outside the gene matches: 6. The CDR3 here is CASSGTAVNTEAFF. For the CDR3, the DNA is TGTGCCAGCAGCGGGACAGCCGTTAACACTGAAGCTTTCTTT.

The gene calls are TRBV19 and TRBJ1-2; 10 bases are shared with TRBD1. The germline V gene has CDR1 LNHDA and CDR2 SQIVND (reference sequence). V was pared by 9 bases and J by 4 bases, with 5 bases of the junction left unmatched. The CDR3 is 13 amino acids. The DNA for the CDR3 is TGTGCCAGCCGACAGGGGGCCTTCTATGGCTACACCTTC. Its protein product is CASRQGAFYGYTF.